Below are 25 T cell receptor beta chains sequenced from a single sample in a study of blood T cell repertoires in COVID-19. TCRdb's table, derived via immunoSEQ multiplex PCR, lists solely in-frame clones and lacks some. The sample lists more than 250,000 clones, about four fifths occurring once. What was sequenced was PBMCs or T cells enriched from blood (not recorded which). These receptors were obtained from a man aged 35 to 55 who had been exposed to COVID-19.

The V and J genes are TRBV2 and TRBJ1-5; the match to TRBD1 covers 11 bases. From germline, CDR1 is SNHLY and CDR2 FYNNEI. The V segment lost 6 bases and the J segment 9 bases; nucleotides outside the gene matches: 16. The CDR3 consists of 17 residues. CDR3 protein: CASRASTRTGGSPPQHF. CDR3 bases: TGTGCCAGCAGAGCTTCTACGCGGACAGGGGGCTCTCCGCCCCAGCATTTT.

The rearrangement joins TRBV5-1 to TRBJ2-1; 7 nucleotides match TRBD2. CDR1 and CDR2 (germline): SGHRS, YFSETQ. The junction had 3 bases not matched to a gene; V was cut back by 0 bases and J by 3 bases. This CDR3 region has 15 residues. The chain's CDR3 is CASSLGLADYNEQFF. As DNA, the CDR3 is TGCGCCAGCAGCTTGGGGCTAGCGGACTACAATGAGCAGTTCTTC.

The V gene is TRBV6-5, the J gene TRBJ2-7, with a weak D call TRBD1 (6 bases). Germline-derived CDR1 and CDR2 are MNHEY and SVGAGI. Trimming cost V 5 bases and J 2 bases, with 16 bases left between them. The CDR3 runs to 15 residues. The CDR3 DNA reads as TGTGCCAGCAGTCAGCCGGGGACAATCCCCTACGAGCAGTACTTC. It is translated as CASSQPGTIPYEQYF.

The chain carries TRBV24-1 and TRBJ2-4, with 7 bases matching TRBD1. Germline V gene lookup returns CDR1 KGHDR and CDR2 SFDVKD. The CDR3 runs 16 residues. The junction had 10 bases not matched to a gene; V was cut back by 3 bases and J by 6 bases. CDR3 residues: CATSDPGDSGRNIQYF. CDR3 DNA sequence: TGTGCCACCAGTGATCCAGGGGACAGCGGTCGAAACATTCAGTACTTC.

The chain is built from TRBV11-1 and TRBJ1-1; 7 bases are shared with TRBD1. V trimming: 5 bases; J trimming: 1 base; junction bases outside the gene matches: 4. This CDR3 is 14 amino acids long. Looked up from germline, CDR1 is SGHAT and CDR2 is FQDESV (reference sequence). CDR3 nucleotides: TGTGCCAGCAGCCAAGGACAGGAGAACACTGAAGCTTTCTTT. Amino acid sequence: CASSQGQENTEAFF.

A few counts support this clone. The genes are TRBV2 and TRBJ1-6; 7 bases are a match to TRBD1. This CDR3 is built from 14 residues. The V gene end was trimmed by 11 bases and the J gene end by 10 bases; junction bases not matched to a gene: 14. Germline CDR1 SNHLY, CDR2 FYNNEI. The CDR3 loop is CAGREQGIRSPLHF. The CDR3 DNA is TGTGCCGGAAGGGAACAGGGGATACGGTCACCCCTCCACTTT.

There are a few counts of this clone. The chain combines TRBV10-3 with TRBJ2-5; 9 bases match TRBD2. V was clipped by 4 bases and J by 2 bases; unmatched bases: 8. From germline, CDR1 is ENHRY and CDR2 SYGVKD. The CDR3 is made up of 16 amino acids. The CDR3 region is CAISVLGLAGQETQYF. The CDR3, as DNA: TGTGCCATCAGTGTTTTGGGCCTAGCGGGACAAGAGACCCAGTACTTC.

The J gene is TRBJ2-7, the V gene TRBV19; TRBD2 matches 7 bases. This CDR3 has 15 amino acids. V lost 6 bases to trimming and J lost 6 bases; unmatched junction nucleotides: 14. The germline gives CDR1 LNHDA, CDR2 SQIVND (reference sequence). The chain's CDR3 is CASSAFSAGDGEQYF. CDR3 DNA sequence: TGTGCCAGTAGCGCCTTTAGCGCGGGGGATGGCGAGCAGTACTTC.

This clone came up once. V usage is TRBV6-1 and J usage is TRBJ2-1, with 13 bases matching TRBD2. Germline V CDR1 and CDR2: MNHNS, SASEGT. J gave up 0 bases and V 4 bases, and 3 bases lay outside the gene matches. CDR3 length: 17 amino acids. CDR3 nucleotides: TGTGCCAGCAGTGGGACTAGCGGGAGAAACTCCTACAATGAGCAGTTCTTC. Protein product: CASSGTSGRNSYNEQFF.

This clone was observed a handful of times. V gene TRBV4-1 combines with J gene TRBJ2-2; 11 bases match TRBD2. The trim removed 0 bases at V and 5 bases at J, leaving 5 bases unmatched. The CDR3 loop spans 17 amino acids. Germline V gene sequence: CDR1 MGHRA, CDR2 YSYEKL. CDR3 sequence reads: CASSQEIAGGHTGELFF. The CDR3 DNA follows: TGCGCCAGCAGCCAAGAAATAGCGGGAGGGCATACCGGGGAGCTGTTTTTT.

V usage is TRBV12-3 or TRBV12-4 and J usage is TRBJ1-1, with D uncertain. This CDR3 contains 13 residues. V was clipped by 6 bases and J by 2 bases, with 10 bases between them. The CDR3 sequence: CASSPGDNTEAFF. The CDR3 nucleotides read TGTGCCAGCAGCCCCGGGGATAACACTGAAGCTTTCTTT.

This clone was seen a single time. The DNA is left out, because the CDR3 cannot be placed on it with certainty; the CDR3 is given as TCRdb lists it. The chain is built from TRBV21-1 and TRBJ2-1; TRBD1 is taken as the D call from the table, unchecked against the DNA. TRBV21-1 is recorded as a pseudogene. Counting both end residues, the CDR3 totals 16 amino acids. The CDR3 loop reads CASSKAWGQGNNEQFF.

The rearrangement joins TRBV30 to TRBJ2-7; no clear D gene. The CDR3 runs 10 residues. Germline V gene data show CDR1 as GTSNPN and CDR2 as SVGIG (reference sequence). V was cut by 3 bases and J by 6 bases, with 6 bases left in between. The CDR3 sequence: CAWRAAEQYF. CDR3 nucleotides: TGTGCCTGGAGGGCGGCCGAGCAGTACTTC.

The chain employs TRBV29-1 and TRBJ1-3; D is undetermined. The CDR3 is 13 amino acids. Trimming removed 2 bases from V and 0 bases from J, with 5 bases in between. Germline V CDR1 and CDR2: SQVTM, ANQGSEA. Written as DNA, the CDR3 is TGCAGCGTTGAATTTCGCTCTGGAAACACCATATATTTT. Its translation is CSVEFRSGNTIYF.

In nucleotides, the CDR3 is TGTGCCAGCAGCGGGGGACACAGGGGTACCACTGAAGCTTTCTTT. This encodes CASSGGHRGTTEAFF. The V gene is TRBV7-6, the J gene TRBJ1-1; 7 nucleotides align to TRBD1. The CDR3 is 15 residues long. The V gene end was trimmed by 5 bases and the J gene end by 4 bases; junction bases not matched to a gene: 10. CDR1 is SGHVS, CDR2 FNYEAQ, per germline. The full variable domain, completed using reference TRBV7-6 and TRBJ1-1, is GAGVSQSPRYKVTKRGQDVALRCDPISGHVSLYWYRQALGQGPEFLTYFNYEAQQDKSGLPNDRFSAERPEGSISTLTIQRTEQRDSAMYRCASSGGHRGTTEAFFGQGTRLTVV.

The chain joins TRBV3-1 (or the pseudogene TRBV3-2) to TRBJ1-1, with D possibly matching TRBD1 (5 bases). In germline, CDR1 is LGHDT, CDR2 YNNKEL (reference sequence). CDR3 length: 17 residues. V was pared by 4 bases and J by 3 bases, with 21 bases between. CDR3 protein: CASSPKMEQASHTEAFF. The CDR3 DNA is TGTGCCAGCAGCCCAAAGATGGAACAGGCGTCCCACACTGAAGCTTTCTTT.

V is TRBV5-4 and J is TRBJ2-7, with 10 bases aligning to TRBD1. J was trimmed by 5 bases and V by 5 bases; bases with no gene match: 10. This CDR3 has 15 residues. From germline, CDR1 is SGHNT and CDR2 YYREEE (reference sequence). The CDR3 DNA reads as TGTGCCAGCAGGATGACAGGGGGCGGTTTCAACGAGCAGTACTTC. Translated, it gives CASRMTGGGFNEQYF.

The rearrangement links TRBV7-9 to TRBJ2-1; D is possibly TRBD1 (5 bases). Trimming removed 0 bases from V and 10 bases from J, with 16 bases in between. Germline values: CDR1 SEHNR, CDR2 FQNEAQ (reference sequence). The CDR3 runs 15 residues. The CDR3 reads CASSLAQGINDEQFF. CDR3 bases: TGTGCCAGCAGCTTAGCGCAGGGAATAAATGACGAGCAGTTCTTC.

The chain has TRBV6-5 and TRBJ2-1; D is unclear. The CDR3 loop spans 16 amino acids. V shed 2 bases and J shed 3 bases, with 14 bases lying between them. CDR1 MNHEY and CDR2 SVGAGI come from the germline V gene. The CDR3 DNA is TGTGCCAGCAGTTACGAGGCCAACCTATACTACAATGAGCAGTTCTTC. It codes for CASSYEANLYYNEQFF.

The genes are TRBV27 and TRBJ2-1; 8 bases fit TRBD2. V trimming: 4 bases; J trimming: 6 bases; junction bases outside the gene matches: 8. This CDR3 contains 15 residues. The V gene's germline CDR1 is MNHEY and CDR2 SMNVEV (reference sequence). The CDR3 DNA reads as TGTGCCAGCAGTTCAGCGGGAGTGATCCCCAATGAGCAGTTCTTC. It is translated as CASSSAGVIPNEQFF.

The rearrangement links TRBV9 to TRBJ2-3, with 10 bases matching TRBD2. Germline V CDR1 and CDR2: SGDLS, YYNGEE. The CDR3 totals 17 residues. With V trimmed by 2 bases and J by 1 base, 7 bases remained unmatched. The CDR3 sequence: CASSVEPSGRRTDTQYF. The CDR3 DNA follows: TGTGCCAGCAGCGTGGAACCTAGCGGGAGACGCACAGATACGCAGTATTTT.

The chain has TRBV10-2 and TRBJ2-7, with 7 bases that match TRBD1. The CDR3 loop spans 16 amino acids. V lost 3 bases to trimming and J lost 1 base; unmatched junction nucleotides: 9. Looked up from germline, CDR1 is WSHSY and CDR2 is SAAADI. In DNA form, the CDR3 reads TGCGCCAGCAGTGACCCCAGAACAGGGGTGTCCTACGAGCAGTACTTC. Residues: CASSDPRTGVSYEQYF.

The chain carries TRBV27 and TRBJ1-6, with D possibly matching TRBD1 (5 bases). The CDR3 covers 16 residues. V dropped 5 bases and J dropped 5 bases, with 16 bases sitting between them. Per the germline V gene, CDR1 is MNHEY and CDR2 is SMNVEV (reference sequence). The DNA for the CDR3 is TGTGCCAGCAGTGCTCGGGCAAGGGGCAATAATTCACCCCTCCACTTT. Its protein is CASSARARGNNSPLHF.

The chain recombines TRBV6-5 with TRBJ1-5; no firm D call. V lost 5 bases to trimming and J lost 0 bases, with 5 bases between them. The CDR3 is made up of 13 amino acids. CDR1 and CDR2 (germline): MNHEY, SVGAGI. The CDR3 DNA reads TGTGCCAGCAGTCCAAATAGCAATCAGCCCCAGCATTTT. Encoded protein: CASSPNSNQPQHF.

The V gene is TRBV2, the J gene TRBJ2-1; 10 positions agree with TRBD2. The V gene end was trimmed by 7 bases and the J gene end by 9 bases; junction bases not matched to a gene: 9. Germline-derived CDR1 and CDR2 are SNHLY and FYNNEI. The CDR3 is made up of 14 amino acids. The CDR3 nucleotides are TGTGCCAGCACAGGTCTAGCGGGAGTCGGTGAGCAGTTCTTC. Amino acid sequence: CASTGLAGVGEQFF.